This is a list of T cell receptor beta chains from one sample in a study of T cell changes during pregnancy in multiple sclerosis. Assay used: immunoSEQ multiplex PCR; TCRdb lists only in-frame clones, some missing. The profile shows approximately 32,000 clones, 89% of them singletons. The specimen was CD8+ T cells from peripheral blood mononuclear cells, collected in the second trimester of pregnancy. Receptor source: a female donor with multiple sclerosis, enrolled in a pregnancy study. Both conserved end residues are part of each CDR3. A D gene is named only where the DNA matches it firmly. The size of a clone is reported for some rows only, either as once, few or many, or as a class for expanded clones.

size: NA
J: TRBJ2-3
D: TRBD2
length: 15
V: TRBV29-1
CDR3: CSVGAWLAGTDTQYF
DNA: TGCAGCGTTGGGGCATGGCTAGCGGGCACAGATACGCAGTATTTT

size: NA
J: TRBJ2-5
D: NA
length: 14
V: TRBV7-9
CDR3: CASSPGVAQETQYF
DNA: TGTGCCAGCAGCCCCGGGGTGGCGCAAGAGACCCAGTACTTC

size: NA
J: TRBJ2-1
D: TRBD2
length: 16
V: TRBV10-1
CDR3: CASSERKRGNQNEQFF
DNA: TGCGCCAGCAGTGAGCGGAAGCGGGGGAACCAGAATGAGCAGTTCTTC

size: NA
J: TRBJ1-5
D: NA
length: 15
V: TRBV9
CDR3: CASSVAGNGNQPQHF
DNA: TGTGCCAGCAGCGTAGCAGGGAATGGCAATCAGCCCCAGCATTTT

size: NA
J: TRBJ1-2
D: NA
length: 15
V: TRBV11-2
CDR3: CASSPSANSNYGYTF
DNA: TGTGCCAGCAGCCCCTCAGCGAATTCTAACTATGGCTACACCTTC

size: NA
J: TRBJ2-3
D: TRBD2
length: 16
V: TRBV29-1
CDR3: CSVDSASGGMADTQYF
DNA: TGCAGCGTTGATTCGGCTAGCGGGGGGATGGCAGATACGCAGTATTTT

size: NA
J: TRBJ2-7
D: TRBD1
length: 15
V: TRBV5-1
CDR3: CASSLYGQGVYEQYF
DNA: TGCGCCAGCAGCTTATACGGACAGGGGGTATACGAGCAGTACTTC

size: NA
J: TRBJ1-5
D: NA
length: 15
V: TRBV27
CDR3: CASSPGHVQNQPQHF
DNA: TGTGCCAGCAGTCCGGGACACGTCCAAAATCAGCCCCAGCATTTT

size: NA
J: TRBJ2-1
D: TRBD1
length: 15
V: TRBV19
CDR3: CASSILGQGYNEQFF
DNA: TGTGCCAGTAGTATACTGGGACAGGGGTACAATGAGCAGTTCTTC

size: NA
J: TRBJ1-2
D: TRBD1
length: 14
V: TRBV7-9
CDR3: CASSPTGANYGYTF
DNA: TGTGCCAGCAGCCCGACAGGGGCCAACTATGGCTACACCTTC

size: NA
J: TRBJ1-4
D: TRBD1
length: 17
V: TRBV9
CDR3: CASSPGTGGTTNEKLFF
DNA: TGTGCCAGCAGCCCCGGGACAGGGGGTACAACTAATGAAAAACTGTTTTTT

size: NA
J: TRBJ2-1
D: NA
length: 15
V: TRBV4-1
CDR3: CASSFEGRDYNEQFF
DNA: TGCGCCAGCAGCTTTGAAGGCAGGGATTACAATGAGCAGTTCTTC

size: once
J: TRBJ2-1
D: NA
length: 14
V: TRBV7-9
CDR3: CASSLGTTYNEQFF
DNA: TGTGCCAGCAGCTTAGGGACTACCTACAATGAGCAGTTCTTC

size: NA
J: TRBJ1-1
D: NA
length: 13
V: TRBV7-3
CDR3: CASSLGGAGEAFF
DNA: TGTGCCAGCAGCTTAGGGGGGGCCGGAGAAGCTTTCTTT

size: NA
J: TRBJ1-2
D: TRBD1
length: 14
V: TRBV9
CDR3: CASSTDRGDEGYTF
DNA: TGTGCCAGCAGCACCGACAGGGGAGATGAGGGCTACACCTTC

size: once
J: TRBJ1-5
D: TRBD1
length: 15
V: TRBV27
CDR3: CASSPDRGGDQPQHF
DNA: TGTGCCAGCAGTCCGGACAGGGGAGGTGATCAGCCCCAGCATTTT

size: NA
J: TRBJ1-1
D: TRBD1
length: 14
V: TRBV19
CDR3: CASRRAGGNTEAFF
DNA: TGTGCCAGTAGGCGGGCAGGGGGGAACACTGAAGCTTTCTTT

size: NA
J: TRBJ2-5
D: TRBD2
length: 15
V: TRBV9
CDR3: CASSPWTSGEETQYF
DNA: TGTGCCAGCAGCCCTTGGACTAGCGGGGAAGAGACCCAGTACTTC

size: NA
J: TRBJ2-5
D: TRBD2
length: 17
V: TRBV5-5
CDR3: CASSHDRTSGDQETQYF
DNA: TGTGCCAGCAGTCATGATAGGACTAGCGGGGACCAAGAGACCCAGTACTTC

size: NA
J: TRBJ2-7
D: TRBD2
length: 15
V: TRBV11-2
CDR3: CASSLGSSGAREQYF
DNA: TGTGCCAGCAGCTTAGGAAGTAGCGGGGCGAGGGAGCAGTACTTC

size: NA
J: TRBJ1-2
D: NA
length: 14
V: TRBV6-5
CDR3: CASSYSSASYGYTF
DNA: TGTGCCAGCAGTTACTCTAGCGCCAGCTATGGCTACACCTTC

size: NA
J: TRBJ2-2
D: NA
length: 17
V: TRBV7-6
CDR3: CASSPYPAVANTGELFF
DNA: TGTGCCAGCAGCCCCTACCCAGCGGTCGCGAACACCGGGGAGCTGTTTTTT

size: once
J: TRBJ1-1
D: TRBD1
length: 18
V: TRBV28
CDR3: CASSFVRTGASPNTEAFF
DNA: TGTGCCAGCAGTTTTGTAAGGACAGGGGCATCCCCGAACACTGAAGCTTTCTTT

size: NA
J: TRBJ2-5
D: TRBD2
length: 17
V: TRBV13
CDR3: CASSLGDGGVYQETQYF
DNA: TGTGCCAGCAGCTTGGGTGACGGGGGGGTGTACCAAGAGACCCAGTACTTC

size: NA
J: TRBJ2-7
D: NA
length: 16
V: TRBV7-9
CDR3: CASSLENRGGTYEQYF
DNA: TGTGCCAGCAGCTTAGAGAACCGGGGAGGAACCTACGAGCAGTACTTC

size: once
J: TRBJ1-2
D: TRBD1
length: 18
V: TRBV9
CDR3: CASSVDGGTGPSAYGYTF
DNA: TGTGCCAGCAGCGTAGACGGAGGGACAGGCCCCTCGGCCTATGGCTACACCTTC

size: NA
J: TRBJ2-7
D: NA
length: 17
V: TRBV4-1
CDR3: CASSQRVGGGGDGDKYF
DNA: TGCGCCAGCAGCCAAAGAGTAGGTGGGGGAGGTGATGGCGATAAGTACTTC

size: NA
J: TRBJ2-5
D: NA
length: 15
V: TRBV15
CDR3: CATSRVPGARETQYF
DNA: TGTGCCACCAGCAGAGTACCGGGAGCCCGAGAGACCCAGTACTTC

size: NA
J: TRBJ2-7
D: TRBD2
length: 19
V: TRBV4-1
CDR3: CASSHPRGLAGPPSYEQYF
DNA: TGCGCCAGCAGCCACCCCCGAGGCCTAGCGGGGCCCCCCTCCTACGAGCAGTACTTC

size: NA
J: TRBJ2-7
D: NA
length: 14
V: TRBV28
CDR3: CASSPPGKVSEQYF
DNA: TGTGCCAGCAGTCCGCCGGGGAAGGTCAGCGAGCAGTACTTC

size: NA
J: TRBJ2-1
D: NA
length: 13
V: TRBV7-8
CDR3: CASSLRASREQFF
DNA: TGTGCCAGCAGCTTAAGGGCTAGCCGAGAGCAGTTCTTC

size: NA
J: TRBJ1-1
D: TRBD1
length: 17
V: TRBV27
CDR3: CASSPRQGGFMNTEAFF
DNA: TGTGCCAGCAGTCCCCGACAGGGGGGCTTCATGAACACTGAAGCTTTCTTT

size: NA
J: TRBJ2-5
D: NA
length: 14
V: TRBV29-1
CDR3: CSVATARYQETQYF
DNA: TGCAGCGTTGCGACAGCCAGGTACCAAGAGACCCAGTACTTC

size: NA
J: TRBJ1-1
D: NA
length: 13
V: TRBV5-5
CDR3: CASSLVGAAEAFF
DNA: TGTGCCAGCAGCTTGGTGGGGGCGGCTGAAGCTTTCTTT

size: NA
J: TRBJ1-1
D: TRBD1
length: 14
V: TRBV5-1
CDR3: CASTDRGRDTEAFF
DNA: TGCGCCAGCACCGACAGGGGGAGGGACACTGAAGCTTTCTTT

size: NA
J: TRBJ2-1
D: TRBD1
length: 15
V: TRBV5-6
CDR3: CASSSPGQGIHEQFF
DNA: TGTGCCAGCAGCTCGCCGGGACAGGGGATCCATGAGCAGTTCTTC

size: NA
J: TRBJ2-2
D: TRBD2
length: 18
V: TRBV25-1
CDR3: CASSDGVWAGGSHGELFF
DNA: TGTGCCAGCAGTGATGGCGTCTGGGCGGGAGGGAGTCACGGGGAGCTGTTTTTT

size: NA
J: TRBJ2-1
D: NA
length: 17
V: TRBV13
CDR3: CASSSSSGGGPINEQFF
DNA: TGTGCCAGCAGCTCCTCATCCGGGGGTGGCCCCATCAATGAGCAGTTCTTC

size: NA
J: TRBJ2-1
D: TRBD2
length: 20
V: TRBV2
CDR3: CASSGDSLAGGPEAYNEQFF
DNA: TGTGCCAGCAGTGGGGACTCACTAGCGGGAGGGCCCGAGGCCTACAATGAGCAGTTCTTC

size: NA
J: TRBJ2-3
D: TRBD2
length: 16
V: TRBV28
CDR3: CASSLLTSGSTDTQYF
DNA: TGTGCCAGCAGTTTATTGACTAGCGGGAGTACAGATACGCAGTATTTT

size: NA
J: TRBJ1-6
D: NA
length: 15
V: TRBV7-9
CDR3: CASSPRGGPNSPLHF
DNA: TGTGCCAGCAGCCCTAGGGGGGGCCCTAATTCACCCCTCCACTTT

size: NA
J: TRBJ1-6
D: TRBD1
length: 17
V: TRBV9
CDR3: CASSPSFQGAGYSPLHF
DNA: TGTGCCAGCAGCCCCAGTTTCCAGGGGGCGGGTTATTCACCCCTCCACTTT

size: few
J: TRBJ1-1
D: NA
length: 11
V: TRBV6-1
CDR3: CASSLDARAFF
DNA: TGTGCCAGCAGCCTTGACGCTAGAGCTTTCTTT

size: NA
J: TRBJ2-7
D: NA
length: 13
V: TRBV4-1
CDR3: CASSQKTGYEQYF
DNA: TGCGCCAGCAGCCAAAAGACAGGCTACGAGCAGTACTTC

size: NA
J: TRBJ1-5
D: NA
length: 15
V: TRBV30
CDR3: CAWSSPRRQHQPQHF
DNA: TGTGCCTGGAGTTCACCCCGGAGACAGCATCAGCCCCAGCATTTT

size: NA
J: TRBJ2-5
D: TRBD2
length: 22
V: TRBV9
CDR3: CASSVLGRGTASGRACQETQYF
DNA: TGTGCCAGCAGCGTTTTGGGCAGGGGCACGGCTAGCGGGAGGGCCTGTCAAGAGACCCAGTACTTC

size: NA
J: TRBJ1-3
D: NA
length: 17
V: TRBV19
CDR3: CASRGSGTRAPGNTIYF
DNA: TGTGCCAGTAGAGGGTCCGGGACAAGGGCGCCTGGAAACACCATATATTTT

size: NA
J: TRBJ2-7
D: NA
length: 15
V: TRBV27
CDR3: CASSLLQDRSYEQYF
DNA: TGTGCCAGCAGTTTACTTCAAGACAGAAGCTACGAGCAGTACTTC

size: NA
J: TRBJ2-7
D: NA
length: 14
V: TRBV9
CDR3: CASALASSSYEQYF
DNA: TGTGCCAGTGCGCTAGCCTCGAGCTCCTACGAGCAGTACTTC

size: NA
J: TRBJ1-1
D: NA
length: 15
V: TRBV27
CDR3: CASALSRRMNTEAFF
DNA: TGTGCCAGCGCCCTCTCCCGGCGGATGAACACTGAAGCTTTCTTT

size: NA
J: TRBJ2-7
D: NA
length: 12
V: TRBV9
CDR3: CASSPPSDEQYF
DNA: TGTGCCAGCAGCCCCCCTTCGGACGAGCAGTACTTC

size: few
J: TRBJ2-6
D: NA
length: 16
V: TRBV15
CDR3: CATSRGGLSGANVLTF
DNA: TGTGCCACCAGCAGAGGGGGCCTATCTGGGGCCAACGTCCTGACTTTC

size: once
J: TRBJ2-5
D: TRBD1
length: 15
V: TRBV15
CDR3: CATSVHRGQDETQYF
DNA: TGTGCCACCAGCGTTCACAGGGGGCAGGATGAGACCCAGTACTTC

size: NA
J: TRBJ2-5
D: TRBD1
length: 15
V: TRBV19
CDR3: CASSTELDRSKTQYF
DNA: TGTGCCAGTAGTACGGAATTGGACAGGTCGAAGACCCAGTACTTC